Listed below are T cell receptor beta chains from one sample, sequenced in a study of shared clonotypes between healthy human individuals. The repertoire was sequenced with immunoSEQ multiplex PCR; TCRdb's copy has only in-frame clones and lacks some. This sample carries under 700,000 clones, 85% to 95% of them seen once, and the ten largest clones take about 0.11%. Sequences were obtained from naive CD8+ T cells sorted from blood. The source of these receptors is a woman aged 30 to 39 in good health. Both conserved end residues are part of each CDR3. Fields, in order: V gene, J gene, clone size, D gene, CDR3 protein, CDR3 DNA. D genes are given only for firm matches. Some rows mark clone size as missing; the rest say once, few, many or name a class of expanded clone.

TRBV19	TRBJ2-3	.	.	CASSEGPISPDTQYF	TGTGCCAGTAGTGAGGGACCTATCTCCCCGGATACGCAGTATTTT
TRBV2	TRBJ2-7	.	TRBD2	CAILLATEQYF	TGTGCCATCTTACTAGCGACCGAGCAGTACTTC
TRBV15	TRBJ2-2	.	TRBD1	CATSRPGTGVSGELFF	TGTGCCACCAGCAGACCCGGGACAGGGGTTTCGGGGGAGCTGTTTTTT
TRBV5-6	TRBJ2-7	.	TRBD1	CASSTGAGWYEQYF	TGTGCCAGCAGTACAGGGGCGGGTTGGTACGAGCAGTACTTC
TRBV5-1	TRBJ2-1	.	TRBD2	CASSWASGSNEQFF	TGCGCCAGCAGCTGGGCTAGCGGGAGTAATGAGCAGTTCTTC
TRBV10-1	TRBJ1-3	.	.	CASQRDGRSGNTIYF	TGCGCCAGCCAAAGGGACGGACGCTCTGGAAACACCATATATTTT
TRBV25-1	TRBJ2-7	.	.	CASSEPDSLYEQYF	TGTGCCAGCAGTGAACCCGACAGTCTTTACGAGCAGTACTTC
TRBV6-1	TRBJ2-7	.	.	CASSDFYGSSYEQYF	TGTGCCAGCAGTGACTTCTACGGTAGCTCCTACGAGCAGTACTTC
TRBV5-1	TRBJ2-2	.	TRBD2	CASRYGPSGSLTAGELFF	TGCGCCAGCAGATACGGCCCTAGCGGGAGTCTTACCGCCGGGGAGCTGTTTTTT
TRBV6-6	TRBJ2-7	.	.	CASRQGPYEQYF	TGTGCCAGCAGACAGGGTCCCTACGAGCAGTACTTC
TRBV9	TRBJ2-5	.	.	CASSPRRGPGETQYF	TGTGCCAGCAGCCCTCGAAGGGGACCCGGGGAGACCCAGTACTTC
TRBV10-3	TRBJ2-7	.	TRBD1	CAISGTGSYEQYF	TGTGCCATCAGTGGGACAGGCTCCTACGAGCAGTACTTC
TRBV30	TRBJ1-5	.	.	CAWSVLPFQPQHF	TGTGCCTGGAGTGTACTCCCTTTCCAGCCCCAGCATTTT
TRBV4-2	TRBJ2-7	.	TRBD2	CASSQAHGVAGVYEQYF	TGTGCCAGCAGCCAGGCTCATGGGGTAGCGGGAGTGTACGAGCAGTACTTC
TRBV28	TRBJ1-2	.	TRBD1	CASSYPQGTGDSGYTF	TGTGCCAGCAGCTACCCCCAAGGGACAGGGGACAGTGGCTACACCTTC
TRBV28	TRBJ2-2	.	.	CASSFRQSTGELFF	TGTGCCAGCAGTTTCCGACAGAGCACCGGGGAGCTGTTTTTT
TRBV27	TRBJ1-2	.	.	CASSMSGYYGYTF	TGTGCCAGCAGTATGTCGGGATACTATGGCTACACCTTC
TRBV7-9	TRBJ2-7	.	.	CASSRTTSYEQYF	TGTGCCAGCAGCAGGACTACGTCCTACGAGCAGTACTTC
TRBV11-2	TRBJ2-7	once	.	CASSLEVGAYEQYF	TGTGCCAGCAGCTTAGAGGTGGGGGCATACGAGCAGTACTTC
TRBV5-8	TRBJ1-5	.	.	CASSFYSQPQHF	TGTGCCAGCAGCTTTTATAGTCAGCCCCAGCATTTT
TRBV9	TRBJ2-7	.	TRBD1	CASSSEGTGGYEQYF	TGTGCCAGCAGCAGTGAGGGGACAGGTGGGTACGAGCAGTACTTC
TRBV14	TRBJ2-4	.	.	CASSQGLTAKNIQYF	TGTGCCAGCAGCCAAGGTTTAACAGCCAAAAACATTCAGTACTTC
TRBV30	TRBJ2-7	.	.	CAWSGTGPGPGRGQYF	TGTGCCTGGAGTGGGACTGGACCGGGTCCTGGAAGGGGGCAGTACTTC
TRBV5-6	TRBJ1-3	once	.	CASSLTPNSGNTIYF	TGTGCCAGCAGCTTGACTCCTAACTCTGGAAACACCATATATTTT
TRBV7-9	TRBJ2-1	.	.	CASSFAGALSNEQFF	TGTGCCAGCAGCTTTGCAGGGGCTTTAAGCAATGAGCAGTTCTTC
TRBV5-8	TRBJ1-5	.	TRBD1	CASSPDRGAPLSNQPQHF	TGTGCCAGCAGCCCCGACAGGGGCGCCCCCCTTAGCAATCAGCCCCAGCATTTT
TRBV4-2	TRBJ1-5	.	.	CASSQDSGFQSKKDQPQHF	TGTGCCAGCAGCCAAGATAGCGGGTTTCAGAGCAAGAAGGATCAGCCCCAGCATTTT
TRBV28	TRBJ2-5	.	TRBD2	CASSFPTSGQETQYF	TGTGCCAGCAGTTTTCCCACTAGCGGACAAGAGACCCAGTACTTC
TRBV28	TRBJ1-2	.	.	CASSIQGYTDGYTF	TGTGCCAGCAGTATACAGGGATATACGGATGGCTACACCTTC
TRBV13	TRBJ2-7	.	TRBD1	CASSGSGTGFNEQYF	TGTGCCAGCAGCGGCTCTGGGACAGGGTTTAACGAGCAGTACTTC
TRBV6-6	TRBJ2-1	.	TRBD1	CASSYQQGGEQFF	TGTGCCAGCAGTTACCAACAGGGGGGTGAGCAGTTCTTC
TRBV5-1	TRBJ2-7	.	.	CASSLEDTYYEQYF	TGCGCCAGCAGCTTGGAGGACACTTACTACGAGCAGTACTTC
TRBV4-1	TRBJ1-1	.	.	CASSQAAGPNTEAFF	TGCGCCAGCAGCCAAGCCGCAGGGCCGAACACTGAAGCTTTCTTT
TRBV7-9	TRBJ2-7	once	.	CASSTGPSEQYF	TGTGCCAGCAGCACCGGACCTTCCGAGCAGTACTTC
TRBV5-4	TRBJ2-3	.	.	CASSLEGVGDTQYF	TGTGCCAGCAGCTTAGAGGGAGTAGGGGATACGCAGTATTTT
TRBV28	TRBJ2-7	.	.	CASSSELGYEQYF	TGTGCCAGCAGTTCGGAACTAGGTTACGAGCAGTACTTC
TRBV19	TRBJ1-1	.	.	CASSIKGILNTEAFF	TGTGCCAGTAGTATTAAGGGGATCCTGAACACTGAAGCTTTCTTT
TRBV28	TRBJ1-5	.	.	CASSLRGTSQPQHF	TGTGCCAGCAGTTTAAGAGGGACAAGCCAGCCCCAGCATTTT